This T cell receptor (beta chain) is drawn from a study of T-cell reconstitution after alpha-beta-depleted transplantation in children. Between the trimmed V and J ends, which lost 2 bases and 0 bases, there was a span of 7 bases. The germline gives CDR1 SGHVS, CDR2 FNYEAQ. The CDR3 extends over 14 amino acids. The TCRbeta library was prepared with unique molecular identifiers. Using its own MiXCR run on the PCR reads, TCRdb lists one record per CDR3 protein. The sample holds around 490,000 distinct CDR3 sequences, over 9.5% seen once. This clonotype was found a few times. Its antigen is unknown. Study-wide results and limits: The high TCRbeta diversity at day 60 in some patients came from surviving recipient T cells and thymic progenitors. After transplant, at about two months, alpha-beta T cells were reportedly derived from several hundred expanded graft clones. One year post-transplant, T-cell counts and diversity were largely derived from T cells produced anew.

The source is a female patient aged 2-9 years who had a stem cell transplant for aplastic anemia, so the T cells may come from the graft donor. The chain has TRBV7-6 and TRBJ1-2; D is ambiguous. The material was PBMCs, mostly from graft donor cells, obtained 180 days after TCRalphabeta/CD19-depleted stem cell transplant. CDR3 protein: CASSLSTANYGYTF. For the CDR3, the DNA is TGTGCCAGCAGCTTATCAACAGCTAACTATGGCTACACCTTC.